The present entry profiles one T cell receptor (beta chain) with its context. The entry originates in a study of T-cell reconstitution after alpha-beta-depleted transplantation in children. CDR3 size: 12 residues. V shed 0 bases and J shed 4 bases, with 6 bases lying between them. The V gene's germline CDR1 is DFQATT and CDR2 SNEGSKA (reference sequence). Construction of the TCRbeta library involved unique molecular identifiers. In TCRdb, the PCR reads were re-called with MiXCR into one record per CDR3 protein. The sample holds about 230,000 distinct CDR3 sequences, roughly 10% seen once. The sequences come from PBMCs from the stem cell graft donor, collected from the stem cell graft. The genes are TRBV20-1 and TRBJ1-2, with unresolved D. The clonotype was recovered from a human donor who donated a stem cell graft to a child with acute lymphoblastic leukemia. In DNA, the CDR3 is TGCAGTGCTAGAGAGGGGTTCTATGGCTACACCTTC. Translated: CSAREGFYGYTF.